This T cell receptor (beta chain) emerged from a study of blood T cell repertoires in COVID-19. Background on the study: The study drew acute and convalescent COVID-19 samples from the United States, Italy and Spain. T cells, B-cell-depleted T cells, or PBMCs provided the cDNA or gDNA that served as material.

In the source study's methods: From reference gene primer amplification, estimates of nucleated cell counts were derived. The table came from immunoSEQ multiplex PCR; TCRdb's copy has only in-frame clones and leaves some out. V and J calls and clone size come straight from that table; D and trimming were deduced from the DNA. The sample includes about 220,000 clones, approximately 80% of them seen just once. V shed 1 base and J shed 0 bases, with 5 bases lying between them. Per germline, CDR1 LGHDT and CDR2 YNNKEL (reference sequence). The CDR3 loop spans 14 amino acids. Sequencing was done on a sample of peripheral blood. The V call is TRBV3-1 (or the pseudogene TRBV3-2), the J call TRBJ2-3; D is ambiguous. This receptor was taken from a woman between 55 and 75 years old who had recovered from COVID-19. The CDR3 DNA reads TGTGCCAGCAGCCAAGGTACTAGCACAGATACGCAGTATTTT. Its protein product is CASSQGTSTDTQYF.